This TCR beta chain was recorded in a study of shared clonotypes between healthy human individuals. General study findings and limits: Between a few donors, naive CD4 clonotypes were shared at a level of about 5%.

This table comes from immunoSEQ multiplex PCR, and its TCRdb copy is limited to in-frame clones, with some not included. The sample holds over a million clones, 78% seen once. The count of this clone is one. The antigen remains undetermined. The sample consisted of memory CD4+ T cells from PBMCs. Subset in this sample: CD45RA-negative fraction. The TCR was taken from a man aged 18 to 30 in good health. Some clones in this sample may be carry-over from other donors' samples.

The CDR3 nucleotides are TGTGCCAGCAGACGACGAGTGGAGGGGTTTGGATTTTCACCCCTCCACTTT. Translating gives CASRRRVEGFGFSPLHF. The chain employs TRBV13 and TRBJ1-6, with D tentatively TRBD1 (5 bases). V lost 6 bases, J lost 9 bases, and 24 bases lay in between. CDR3 length equals 17 residues. Germline values: CDR1 PRHDT, CDR2 FYEKMQ (reference sequence).